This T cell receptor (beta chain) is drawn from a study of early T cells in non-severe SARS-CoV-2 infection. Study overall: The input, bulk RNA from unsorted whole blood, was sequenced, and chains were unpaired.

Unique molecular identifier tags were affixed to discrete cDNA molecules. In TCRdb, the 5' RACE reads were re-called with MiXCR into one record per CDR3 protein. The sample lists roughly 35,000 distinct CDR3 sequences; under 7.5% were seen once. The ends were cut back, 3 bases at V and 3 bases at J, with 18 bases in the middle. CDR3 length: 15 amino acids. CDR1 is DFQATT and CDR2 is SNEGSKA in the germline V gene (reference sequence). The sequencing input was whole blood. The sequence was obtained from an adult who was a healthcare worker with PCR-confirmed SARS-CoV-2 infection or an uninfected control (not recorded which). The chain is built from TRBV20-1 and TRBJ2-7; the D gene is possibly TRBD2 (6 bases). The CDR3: CSASRVSGGIYEQYF. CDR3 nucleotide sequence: TGCAGTGCTAGCCGGGTTAGCGGAGGTATCTACGAGCAGTACTTC.